One sample yielded the 14 T cell receptor beta chains listed below, sequenced in a study of blood T cell repertoires in COVID-19 (dated by TCRdb to 2019 to 2021). Library method: the immunoSEQ multiplex PCR assay. Imported from immuneACCESS, the table was reduced by TCRdb to in-frame sequences with V and J called. These copies leave out some clones; in studies compared against another copy, an unresolved V gene accounts for under half, and the cause of the remainder is not known. For this sample there are under 85,000 clones; approximately 90% appear just once. Clones ranked in the top ten supply 12% of the sample. Sequenced input: peripheral blood. Receptors originate from a man aged 65-85 years with active or convalescent COVID-19.

This chain uses TRBV6-6 with TRBJ1-4, with 9 bases lining up with TRBD1. The V gene's germline CDR1 is MNHNY and CDR2 SVGAGI (reference sequence). V trimming: 5 bases; J trimming: 8 bases; junction bases outside the gene matches: 18. The CDR3 is 18 residues long. CDR3 region: CASSHERQGDVLKEKLFF. CDR3 DNA sequence: TGTGCCAGCAGTCACGAACGACAGGGGGACGTTCTGAAGGAAAAACTGTTTTTT.

The chain couples TRBV11-2 to TRBJ2-5, with TRBD1 matching 8 bases. The CDR3 consists of 14 residues. The germline V gene has CDR1 SGHAT and CDR2 FQNNGV. V was clipped by 5 bases and J by 5 bases; unmatched bases: 7. The CDR3 loop is CASSPRRGLETQYF. CDR3 sequence (DNA): TGTGCCAGCAGCCCACGCAGGGGGCTTGAGACCCAGTACTTC.

V usage is TRBV15 and J usage is TRBJ1-6, with 8 positions matching TRBD1. CDR3 length: 14 residues. The ends lost 1 base at V and 7 bases at J; junction bases unmatched: 0. Germline CDR1 is LNHNV and CDR2 is YYDKDF (reference sequence). The CDR3 nucleotides read TGTGCCACCAGCAGAGGGACAGGGAATTCACCCCTCCACTTT. The encoded protein is CATSRGTGNSPLHF.

The rearrangement links TRBV5-4 to TRBJ2-3; 10 nucleotides line up with TRBD2. Germline V CDR1 and CDR2: SGHNT, YYREEE (reference sequence). Trimming removed 4 bases from V and 7 bases from J; junction bases left unmatched: 15. The CDR3 sequence is 17 residues long. The CDR3 is CASSPPGSGGPANTQYF. Written as DNA, the CDR3 is TGTGCCAGCAGCCCTCCCGGTAGCGGGGGGCCGGCGAATACGCAGTATTTT. The entire variable domain, with the rest obtained from reference TRBV5-4 and TRBJ2-3, is as follows: ETGVTQSPTHLIKTRGQQVTLRCSSQSGHNTVSWYQQALGQGPQFIFQYYREEENGRGNFPPRFSGLQFPNYSSELNVNALELDDSALYLCASSPPGSGGPANTQYFGPGTRLTVL.

The J gene is TRBJ2-7, the V gene TRBV28, with TRBD1 matching 10 bases. The junction had 10 bases not matched to a gene; V was cut back by 4 bases and J by 4 bases. Germline loops: CDR1 MDHEN, CDR2 SYDVKM. The length of the CDR3 is 16 residues. The CDR3 nucleotides are TGTGCCAGCAGTTCGCAAACTGGACAGGGGGTTTACGAGCAGTACTTC. Translation: CASSSQTGQGVYEQYF. The full variable domain, its missing parts supplied by reference TRBV28 and TRBJ2-7, is DVKVTQSSRYLVKRTGEKVFLECVQDMDHENMFWYRQDPGLGLRLIYFSYDVKMKEKGDIPEGYSVSREKKERFSLILESASTNQTSMYLCASSSQTGQGVYEQYFGPGTRLTVT.

The chain recombines TRBV10-3 with TRBJ2-1, with 9 bases lining up with TRBD2. This CDR3 has 16 amino acids. Germline V gene data show CDR1 as ENHRY and CDR2 as SYGVKD. V dropped 3 bases and J dropped 9; count of bases not matched to a gene: 12. This CDR3 reads CAISEDYGGGAGEQFF. The CDR3 DNA sequence: TGTGCCATCAGTGAAGATTACGGCGGGGGGGCCGGTGAGCAGTTCTTC.

Note on this clone: Other DNA sequences in the same sample also yield this CDR3. The CDR3: CSASLRNTIYF. As DNA, the CDR3 is TGCAGTGCTAGCTTGAGGAACACCATATATTTT. The chain employs TRBV20-1 and TRBJ1-3; no definite D call. The CDR3 loop spans 11 amino acids. Germline V gene data show CDR1 as DFQATT and CDR2 as SNEGSKA (reference sequence). Trimming removed 3 bases at V and 7 bases at J, with 7 bases between.

The rearrangement uses TRBV29-1 and TRBJ1-1; 7 nucleotides align to TRBD1. From germline, CDR1 is SQVTM and CDR2 ANQGSEA. This CDR3 comprises 13 residues. Trimming removed 4 bases from V and 6 bases from J; junction bases left unmatched: 8. CDR3: CSVVPGQSSEAFF. As DNA, the CDR3 is TGCAGCGTTGTCCCGGGACAGTCTTCTGAAGCTTTCTTT.

V and J are TRBV15 and TRBJ1-2, with D possibly matching TRBD1 (5 bases). CDR1 is LNHNV and CDR2 is YYDKDF in the germline V gene (reference sequence). V gave up 1 base and J gave up 3 bases, with 12 bases separating them. This CDR3 is 15 amino acids long. This CDR3 is CATSRGGRNYYGYTF. The CDR3, as DNA: TGTGCCACCAGCAGAGGGGGCAGGAACTACTATGGCTACACCTTC.

The V call is TRBV5-1, the J call TRBJ2-7; D ambiguous. The length of the CDR3 is 14 residues. V was pared by 0 bases and J by 0 bases, with 7 bases between. Germline values: CDR1 SGHRS, CDR2 YFSETQ. CDR3 nucleotide sequence: TGCGCCAGCAGCTTGGAAAGGAGCTCCTACGAGCAGTACTTC. It encodes CASSLERSSYEQYF.

The genes are TRBV6-5 and TRBJ1-5; 8 bases line up with TRBD1. Unmatched junction bases numbered 2, after V lost 0 bases and J lost 4 bases. Germline assignment: CDR1 MNHEY and CDR2 SVGAGI. The CDR3 is 15 residues long. The CDR3 protein is CASSYSRTGNQPQHF. The CDR3 region has the DNA TGTGCCAGCAGTTACTCGAGGACAGGGAATCAGCCCCAGCATTTT.

V usage is TRBV15 and J usage is TRBJ2-5, with 7 bases identical to TRBD1. Germline V gene sequence: CDR1 LNHNV, CDR2 YYDKDF (reference sequence). Unmatched junction bases numbered 6, after V lost 1 base and J lost 4 bases. The CDR3 loop spans 15 amino acids. CDR3: CATSRGRQGRETQYF. In DNA form, the CDR3 reads TGTGCCACCAGCAGAGGACGACAGGGACGAGAGACCCAGTACTTC.

The V and J genes are TRBV6-6 and TRBJ2-7; TRBD1 matches at 11 bases. Germline lookup yields CDR1 MNHNY and CDR2 SVGAGI (reference sequence). V dropped 2 bases and J dropped 3; count of bases not matched to a gene: 3. The length of the CDR3 is 15 residues. CDR3 DNA: TGTGCCAGCAGTTACACCGGGACAGGGGGCTACGAGCAGTACTTC. Translated: CASSYTGTGGYEQYF.

The chain employs TRBV5-4 and TRBJ2-5; 8 bases agree with TRBD2. Germline CDR1 and CDR2: SGHNT and YYREEE (reference sequence). This CDR3 spans 15 amino acids. J lost 1 base, V lost 7 bases, and 9 bases had no gene match. The CDR3 loop is CASHGRRGVQETQYF. The CDR3 DNA reads TGTGCCAGCCATGGGCGGCGGGGGGTCCAAGAGACCCAGTACTTC.